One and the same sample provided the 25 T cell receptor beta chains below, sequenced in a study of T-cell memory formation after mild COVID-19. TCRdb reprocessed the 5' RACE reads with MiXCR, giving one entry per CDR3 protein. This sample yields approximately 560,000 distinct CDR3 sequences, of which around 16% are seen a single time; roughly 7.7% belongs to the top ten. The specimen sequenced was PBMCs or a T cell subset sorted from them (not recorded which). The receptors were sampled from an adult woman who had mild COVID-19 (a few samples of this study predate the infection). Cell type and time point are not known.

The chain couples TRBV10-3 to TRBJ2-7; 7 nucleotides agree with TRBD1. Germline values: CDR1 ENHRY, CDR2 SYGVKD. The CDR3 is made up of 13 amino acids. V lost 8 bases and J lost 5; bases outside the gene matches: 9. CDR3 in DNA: TGTGCCATCTGGGGGACAGTGGGAGACGAGCAGTACTTC. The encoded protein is CAIWGTVGDEQYF.

CDR3 in amino acids: CASSLARSINPQHF. CDR3 bases: TGTGCCAGCAGCTTAGCTCGATCCATCAACCCCCAGCATTTT. The gene calls are TRBV7-8 and TRBJ1-5; no clear D gene. CDR1 and CDR2 from the germline V gene are SGHVS and FQNEAQ. Trimming stripped 0 bases from V and 10 bases from J, with 13 bases between. The CDR3 has 14 residues.

This CDR3 is CASSRGILAVADTQYF. The CDR3 bases are TGTGCCAGCAGTAGAGGTATCCTAGCGGTGGCAGATACGCAGTATTTT. The gene calls are TRBV6-2 or TRBV6-3 and TRBJ2-3, with 7 bases matching TRBD2. CDR3 length equals 16 residues. The germline V gene has CDR1 MNHEY and CDR2 SVGEGT. V dropped 5 bases and J dropped 4; count of bases not matched to a gene: 12.

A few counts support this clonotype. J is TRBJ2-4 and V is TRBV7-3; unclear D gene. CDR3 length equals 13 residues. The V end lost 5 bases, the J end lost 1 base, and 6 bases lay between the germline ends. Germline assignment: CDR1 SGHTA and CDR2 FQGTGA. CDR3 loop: CASSIGAKNIQYF. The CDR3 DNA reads TGTGCCAGCAGCATAGGGGCCAAAAACATTCAGTACTTC.

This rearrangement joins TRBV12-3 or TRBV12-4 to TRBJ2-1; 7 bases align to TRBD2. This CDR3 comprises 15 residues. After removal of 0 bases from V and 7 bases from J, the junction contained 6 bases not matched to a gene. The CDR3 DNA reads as TGTGCCAGCAGTTTAGCGGGAGGGCCCCGGAATGAGCAGTTCTTC. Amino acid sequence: CASSLAGGPRNEQFF.

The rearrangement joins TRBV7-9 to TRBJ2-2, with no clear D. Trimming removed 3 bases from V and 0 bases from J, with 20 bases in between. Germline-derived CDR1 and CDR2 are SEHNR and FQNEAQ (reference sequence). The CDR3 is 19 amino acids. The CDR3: CASSLTVGTRFANTGELFF. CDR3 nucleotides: TGTGCCAGCAGCTTGACCGTTGGCACACGGTTCGCGAACACCGGGGAGCTGTTTTTT.

The chain's CDR3 is CASSQRQGGLDEQFF. Here the CDR3 DNA reads TGTGCCAGCAGTCAGCGACAGGGGGGTTTGGATGAGCAGTTCTTC. The chain joins TRBV6-5 to TRBJ2-1; 9 bases fit TRBD1. Germline V gene data show CDR1 as MNHEY and CDR2 as SVGAGI. J gave up 8 bases and V 5 bases, and 10 bases lay outside the gene matches. The CDR3 totals 15 residues.

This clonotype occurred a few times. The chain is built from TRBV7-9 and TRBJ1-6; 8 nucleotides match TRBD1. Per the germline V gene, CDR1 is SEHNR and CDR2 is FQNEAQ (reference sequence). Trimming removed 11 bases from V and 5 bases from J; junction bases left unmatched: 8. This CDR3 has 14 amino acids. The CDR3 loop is CAGGGQGNNSPLHF. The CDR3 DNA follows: TGTGCCGGGGGAGGACAGGGTAATAATTCACCCCTCCACTTT.

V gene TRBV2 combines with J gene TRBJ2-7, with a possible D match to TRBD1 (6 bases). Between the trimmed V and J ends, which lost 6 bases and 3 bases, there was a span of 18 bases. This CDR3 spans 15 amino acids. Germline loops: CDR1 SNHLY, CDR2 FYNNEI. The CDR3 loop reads CASRPIQGLVYEQYF. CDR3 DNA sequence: TGTGCCAGCAGGCCCATACAGGGTTTGGTCTACGAGCAGTACTTC.

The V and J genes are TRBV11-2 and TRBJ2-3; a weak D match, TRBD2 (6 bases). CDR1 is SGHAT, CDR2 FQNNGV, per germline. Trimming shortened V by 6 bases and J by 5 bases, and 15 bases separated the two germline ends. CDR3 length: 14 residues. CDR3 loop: CASSLGLLRDTQYF. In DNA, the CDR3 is TGTGCCAGCAGTTTGGGACTTCTTCGAGATACGCAGTATTTT. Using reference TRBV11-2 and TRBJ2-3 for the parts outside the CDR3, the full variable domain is EAGVAQSPRYKIIEKRQSVAFWCNPISGHATLYWYQQILGQGPKLLIQFQNNGVVDDSQLPKDRFSAERLKGVDSTLKIQPAKLEDSAVYLCASSLGLLRDTQYFGPGTRLTVL.

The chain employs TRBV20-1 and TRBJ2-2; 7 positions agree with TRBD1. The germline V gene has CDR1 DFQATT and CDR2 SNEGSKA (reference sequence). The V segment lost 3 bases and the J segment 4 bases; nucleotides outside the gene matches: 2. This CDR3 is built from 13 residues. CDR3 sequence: CSARTGFTGELFF. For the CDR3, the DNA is TGCAGTGCTAGGACAGGGTTCACCGGGGAGCTGTTTTTT.

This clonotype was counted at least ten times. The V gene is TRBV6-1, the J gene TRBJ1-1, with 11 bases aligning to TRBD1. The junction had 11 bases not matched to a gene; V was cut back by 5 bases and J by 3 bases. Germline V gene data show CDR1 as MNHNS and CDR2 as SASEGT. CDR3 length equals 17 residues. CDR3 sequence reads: CASSPRTGGRLHTEAFF. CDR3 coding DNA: TGTGCCAGCAGTCCCCGGACAGGGGGCCGCCTGCACACTGAAGCTTTCTTT.

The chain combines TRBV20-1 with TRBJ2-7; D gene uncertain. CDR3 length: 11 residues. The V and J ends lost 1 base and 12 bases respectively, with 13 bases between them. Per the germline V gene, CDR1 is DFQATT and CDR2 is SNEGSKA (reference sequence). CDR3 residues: CSARVTDRLYF. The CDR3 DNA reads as TGCAGTGCTAGAGTAACGGATAGGCTGTACTTC.

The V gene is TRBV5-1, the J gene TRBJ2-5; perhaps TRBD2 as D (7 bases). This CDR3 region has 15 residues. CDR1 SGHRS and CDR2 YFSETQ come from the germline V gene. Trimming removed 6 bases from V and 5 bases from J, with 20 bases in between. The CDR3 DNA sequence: TGCGCCAGCAAAAGTGTGGGGGGGCCCAGTGAGACCCAGTACTTC. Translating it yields CASKSVGGPSETQYF.

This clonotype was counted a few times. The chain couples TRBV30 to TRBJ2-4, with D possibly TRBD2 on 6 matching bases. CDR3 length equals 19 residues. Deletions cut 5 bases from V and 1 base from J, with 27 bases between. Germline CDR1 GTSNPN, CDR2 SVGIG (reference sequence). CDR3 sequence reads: CAWGPTLGREPLAKNIQYF. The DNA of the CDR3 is TGTGCCTGGGGCCCCACGCTGGGGCGGGAACCCCTTGCCAAAAACATTCAGTACTTC. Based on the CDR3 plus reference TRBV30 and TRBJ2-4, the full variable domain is SQTIHQWPATLVQPVGSPLSLECTVEGTSNPNLYWYRQAAGRGLQLLFYSVGIGQISSEVPQNLSASRPQDRQFILSSKKLLLSDSGFYLCAWGPTLGREPLAKNIQYFGAGTRLSVL.

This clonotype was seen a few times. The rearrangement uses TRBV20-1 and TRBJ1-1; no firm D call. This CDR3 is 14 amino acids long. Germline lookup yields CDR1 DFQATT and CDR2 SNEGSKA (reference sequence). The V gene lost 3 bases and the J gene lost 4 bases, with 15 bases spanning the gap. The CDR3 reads CSASRRDAVTEAFF. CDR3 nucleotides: TGCAGTGCTAGTAGGAGGGATGCGGTCACTGAAGCTTTCTTT.

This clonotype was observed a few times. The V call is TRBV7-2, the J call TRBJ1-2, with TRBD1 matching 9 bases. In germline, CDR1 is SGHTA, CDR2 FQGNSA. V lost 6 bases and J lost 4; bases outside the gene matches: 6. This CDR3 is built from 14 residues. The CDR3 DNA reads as TGTGCCAGCAGGACAGGGGGGACGGGCTATGGCTACACCTTC. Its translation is CASRTGGTGYGYTF.

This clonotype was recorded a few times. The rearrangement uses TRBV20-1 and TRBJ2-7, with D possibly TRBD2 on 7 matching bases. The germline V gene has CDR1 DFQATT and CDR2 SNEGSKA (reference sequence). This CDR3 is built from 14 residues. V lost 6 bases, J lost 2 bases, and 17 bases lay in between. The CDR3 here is CSAPRKGGTYEQYF. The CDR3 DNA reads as TGCAGTGCCCCCCGGAAGGGGGGGACCTACGAGCAGTACTTC.

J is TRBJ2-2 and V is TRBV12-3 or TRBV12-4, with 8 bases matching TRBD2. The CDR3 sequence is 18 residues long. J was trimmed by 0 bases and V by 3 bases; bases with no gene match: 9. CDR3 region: CASSFLGRGLANTGELFF. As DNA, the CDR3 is TGTGCCAGCAGTTTCCTTGGGAGGGGACTAGCGAACACCGGGGAGCTGTTTTTT.

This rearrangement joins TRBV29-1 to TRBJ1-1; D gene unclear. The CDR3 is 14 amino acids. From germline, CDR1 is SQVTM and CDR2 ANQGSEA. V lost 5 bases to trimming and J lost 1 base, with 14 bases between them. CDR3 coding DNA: TGCAGCGTTACGAAGGCACCACGGAACACTGAAGCTTTCTTT. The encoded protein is CSVTKAPRNTEAFF.

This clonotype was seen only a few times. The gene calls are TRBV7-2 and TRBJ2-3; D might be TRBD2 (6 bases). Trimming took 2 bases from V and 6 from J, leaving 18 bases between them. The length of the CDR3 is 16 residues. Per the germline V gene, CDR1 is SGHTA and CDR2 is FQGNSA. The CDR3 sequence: CASSLNSWRVSDTQYF. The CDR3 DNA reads TGTGCCAGCAGCTTAAACAGTTGGAGGGTATCTGATACGCAGTATTTT.

DNA for the CDR3: TGTGCCAGCAGTGAACGGGGCGGGAGAGCCACAGATACGCAGTATTTT. It yields the protein CASSERGGRATDTQYF. The J gene is TRBJ2-3, the V gene TRBV6-1; 7 positions match TRBD2. The CDR3 contains 16 residues. After removal of 2 bases from V and 2 bases from J, the junction contained 7 bases not matched to a gene. In germline, CDR1 is MNHNS, CDR2 SASEGT.

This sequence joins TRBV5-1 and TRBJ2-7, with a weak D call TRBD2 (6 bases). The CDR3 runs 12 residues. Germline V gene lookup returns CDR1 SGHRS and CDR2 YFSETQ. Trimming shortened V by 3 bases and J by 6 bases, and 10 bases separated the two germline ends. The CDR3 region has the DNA TGCGCCAGCAGCTGGATGGGGGGCGAGCAGTACTTC. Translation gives CASSWMGGEQYF.

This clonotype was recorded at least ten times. CDR3 loop: CASSFSETQYF. DNA for the CDR3: TGTGCCAGCAGCTTCTCAGAGACCCAGTACTTC. This chain uses TRBV7-2 with TRBJ2-5; no clear D gene. The CDR3 loop spans 11 amino acids. V gave up 3 bases and J gave up 4 bases, with 3 bases separating them. The germline V gene encodes CDR1 SGHTA and CDR2 FQGNSA. The variable domain in full, with the rest retrieved from reference TRBV7-2 and TRBJ2-5, is GAGVSQSPSNKVTEKGKDVELRCDPISGHTALYWYRQSLGQGLEFLIYFQGNSAPDKSGLPSDRFSAERTGGSVSTLTIQRTQQEDSAVYLCASSFSETQYFGPGTRLLVL.

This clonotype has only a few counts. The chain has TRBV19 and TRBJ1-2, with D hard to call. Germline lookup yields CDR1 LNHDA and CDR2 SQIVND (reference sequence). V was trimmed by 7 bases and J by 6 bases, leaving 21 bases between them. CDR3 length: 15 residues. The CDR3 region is CASNPIGPPGDGYTF. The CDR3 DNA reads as TGTGCCAGTAATCCAATCGGTCCTCCTGGTGATGGCTACACCTTC.